This T cell receptor beta chain appears in the sequencing data of a study of blood T cell repertoires in COVID-19. About the research overall: Acute and convalescent COVID-19 specimens originated in the United States, Italy and Spain. From T cells, B-cell-depleted T cells, or PBMCs came the material, which was cDNA or gDNA.

Authors' data handling: Estimation of nucleated cell counts relied on the amplification of reference gene primers. TCRdb's copy holds only in-frame clones and misses some; the assay was immunoSEQ multiplex PCR. Clone size and the V and J calls come from that table; the DNA yielded D and trimming. The sample records approximately 200,000 clones, more than 75% being singletons. Patients of the Seattle cohort, enrolled during active infection, were followed longitudinally. In its sample, this clone was seen once. The sample comprised peripheral blood. The receptor was derived from a person aged 65 to 85 with COVID-19, enrolled during active disease.

The DNA of the CDR3 is TGCGCCAGCAGTCCACGCTCGGACAGGGCCCACGAGCAGTACTTC. It is translated as CASSPRSDRAHEQYF. The rearrangement links TRBV10-2 to TRBJ2-7; 8 positions match TRBD1. V was clipped by 5 bases and J by 5 bases; unmatched bases: 11. Per the germline V gene, CDR1 is WSHSY and CDR2 is SAAADI. This CDR3 has 15 residues.